The entry below gives a single TCR beta chain sequence along with its context. The source of the sample is a study of response to subunit inactivated influenza vaccine. This CDR3 is 16 amino acids long. Trimming took 4 bases from V and 0 from J; bases not matched to a gene: 4. CDR1 MNHEY and CDR2 SMNVEV come from the germline V gene (reference sequence). TCRdb re-called the RT-PCR reads with MiXCR, one entry per CDR3 protein. Among fewer than 750,000 distinct CDR3 sequences, less than 15% were seen once, and the ten largest hold 11%. V and J are TRBV27 and TRBJ2-3, with TRBD2 identical over 10 bases. The clonotype originates from a man in his fifties who received an inactivated influenza vaccine. The material was PBMCs from blood, obtained about 13 days after vaccination. In nucleotides, the CDR3 is TGTGCCAGCAGTTCCGGGACTAGCGTGAGCACAGATACGCAGTATTTT. The encoded protein is CASSSGTSVSTDTQYF.